These 29 T cell receptor beta chains were sequenced from one sample in a study of blood T cell repertoires in COVID-19. This table comes from immunoSEQ multiplex PCR, and its TCRdb copy is limited to in-frame clones, with some not included. The table shows 150,000 to 200,000 clones, with 88% occurring only once. The sequencing input was peripheral blood. The receptors were gathered from a human donor in a cohort sampled during active COVID-19.

The CDR3 here is CASSRSLGLDWGEQFF. Here the CDR3 DNA reads TGTGCCAGCAGCCGATCCCTTGGGCTGGACTGGGGAGAGCAGTTCTTC. The chain uses TRBV7-9 and TRBJ2-1; D possibly corresponds to TRBD2 (5 bases). CDR3 size: 16 residues. With 5 bases removed from V and 10 bases from J, the gap between germline ends came to 24 bases. The germline gives CDR1 SEHNR, CDR2 FQNEAQ (reference sequence).

The chain combines TRBV6-5 with TRBJ2-7, with D perhaps TRBD1 (6 bases). Germline lookup yields CDR1 MNHEY and CDR2 SVGAGI. This CDR3 contains 15 residues. The ends were cut back, 0 bases at V and 2 bases at J, with 11 bases in the middle. The CDR3 DNA is TGTGCCAGCAGTTACTCCACAGGGAGACCCTACGAGCAGTACTTC. Amino acid sequence: CASSYSTGRPYEQYF.

The gene calls are TRBV19 and TRBJ1-5; D is uncertain. CDR1 is LNHDA and CDR2 is SQIVND in the germline V gene (reference sequence). The length of the CDR3 is 16 residues. V was shortened by 1 base and J by 2 bases, with 12 bases between the two germline ends. CDR3 loop: CASSIVGLGGNQPQHF. The DNA of the CDR3 is TGTGCCAGTAGTATAGTGGGTTTGGGCGGCAATCAGCCCCAGCATTTT.

The chain has TRBV3-1 (or the pseudogene TRBV3-2) and TRBJ1-1; 9 bases are a match to TRBD1. This CDR3 is 14 amino acids long. Germline lookup yields CDR1 LGHDT and CDR2 YNNKEL (reference sequence). V lost 0 bases, J lost 7 bases, and 3 bases stayed unmatched. The CDR3 DNA is TGTGCCAGCAGCCAAGAGGGGGACAGGGTTGAAGCTTTCTTT. The encoded protein is CASSQEGDRVEAFF.

In this sample, this clone turned up a few times. This sequence joins TRBV12-3 or TRBV12-4 and TRBJ1-5, with unresolved D. The CDR3 has 13 residues. Between the trimmed V and J ends, which lost 5 bases and 4 bases, there was a span of 9 bases. The CDR3 region has the DNA TGTGCCAGCAGTACACAAGAAAATCAGCCCCAGCATTTT. Encoded protein: CASSTQENQPQHF.

The J gene is TRBJ2-1, the V gene TRBV19, with 11 bases that match TRBD2. Germline CDR1 and CDR2: LNHDA and SQIVND (reference sequence). V was pared by 8 bases and J by 2 bases, with 5 bases of the junction left unmatched. The CDR3 extends over 15 amino acids. The CDR3 here is CASARLAGTYNEQFF. The DNA for the CDR3 is TGTGCCAGTGCAAGACTAGCGGGAACCTACAATGAGCAGTTCTTC.

DNA for the CDR3: TGTGCCAGCAGCTTAGGACTGGACAATGAGCAGTTCTTC. It translates to CASSLGLDNEQFF. The V gene is TRBV7-2, the J gene TRBJ2-1; D not resolved. With 1 base removed from V and 5 bases from J, the gap between germline ends came to 6 bases. The CDR3 has 13 amino acids. Germline CDR1 and CDR2: SGHTA and FQGNSA.

The chain couples TRBV30 to TRBJ1-3, with 8 bases that match TRBD1. Germline loops: CDR1 GTSNPN, CDR2 SVGIG (reference sequence). The CDR3 length is 15 residues. V shed 2 bases, J shed 0 bases, and the junction held 3 bases outside the gene matches. For the CDR3, the DNA is TGTGCCTGGAGTTGGACAGGGAGCTCTGGAAACACCATATATTTT. This sequence encodes CAWSWTGSSGNTIYF.

The J gene is TRBJ1-1, the V gene TRBV29-1, with D perhaps TRBD1 (6 bases). Trimming stripped 7 bases from V and 1 base from J, with 10 bases between. Per germline, CDR1 SQVTM and CDR2 ANQGSEA. The CDR3 has 12 amino acids. The DNA for the CDR3 is TGCAGCGGTAACAGGGCGAACACTGAAGCTTTCTTT. Translating gives CSGNRANTEAFF.

V is TRBV12-5 and J is TRBJ2-3; the D gene is possibly TRBD2 (6 bases). The CDR3 extends over 14 amino acids. CDR1 and CDR2 from the germline V gene are LGHNT and FRNRAP. V lost 2 bases and J lost 5, with 11 bases in between. The chain's CDR3 is CASGLFPGGDTQYF. The CDR3 bases are TGTGCTAGTGGTTTGTTTCCCGGGGGAGATACGCAGTATTTT.

This clone was counted once. The chain couples TRBV7-9 to TRBJ2-5, with D possibly TRBD2 on 5 matching bases. The length of the CDR3 is 15 residues. Per germline, CDR1 SEHNR and CDR2 FQNEAQ (reference sequence). Trimming stripped 1 base from V and 1 base from J, with 10 bases between. The CDR3 nucleotides read TGTGCCAGCAGCTTAGGAAGCGGCGGCCAAGAGACCCAGTACTTC. Its protein is CASSLGSGGQETQYF.

The chain has TRBV2 and TRBJ2-3, with 12 bases aligning to TRBD2. Germline loops: CDR1 SNHLY, CDR2 FYNNEI. The trim removed 6 bases at V and 2 bases at J, leaving 9 bases unmatched. The length of the CDR3 is 17 residues. The CDR3 is CASRAPGLAGITDTQYF. The DNA for the CDR3 is TGTGCCAGCAGGGCCCCGGGACTAGCGGGCATCACAGATACGCAGTATTTT.

The genes are TRBV6-6 and TRBJ2-3; maybe TRBD2 (6 bases). The CDR3 extends over 13 amino acids. The germline V and J ends were trimmed by 10 bases and 1 base, with 12 bases remaining between them. Germline V CDR1 and CDR2: MNHNY, SVGAGI (reference sequence). The chain's CDR3 is CATNSGGTDTQYF. The CDR3 DNA reads as TGTGCCACAAACTCGGGGGGCACAGATACGCAGTATTTT.

The chain combines TRBV7-2 with TRBJ2-7; 13 bases are shared with TRBD2. Losses at the gene ends were 3 bases for V and 6 bases for J; bases not matched to a gene: 5. Germline CDR1 is SGHTA and CDR2 is FQGNSA. The CDR3 runs 15 residues. The CDR3 here is CASSFPGLAGAEQYF. The CDR3, as DNA: TGTGCCAGCAGCTTCCCCGGACTAGCGGGGGCCGAGCAGTACTTC.

This clone was counted a few times. The J gene is TRBJ1-6, the V gene TRBV29-1; D is possibly TRBD1 (6 bases). This CDR3 has 13 residues. The ends were cut back, 0 bases at V and 6 bases at J, with 6 bases in the middle. Germline V CDR1 and CDR2: SQVTM, ANQGSEA. CDR3 loop: CSVEEDSNSPLHF. The CDR3 DNA follows: TGCAGCGTTGAAGAGGACAGTAATTCACCCCTCCACTTT.

This chain joins TRBV24-1 and TRBJ1-2; 10 bases map to TRBD1. Germline-derived CDR1 and CDR2 are KGHDR and SFDVKD. V lost 5 bases, J lost 8 bases, and 7 bases stayed unmatched. The CDR3 sequence is 14 residues long. The CDR3 is CATSAVTGGEGYTF. CDR3 nucleotides: TGTGCCACCAGTGCCGTGACAGGGGGCGAAGGCTACACCTTC.

The chain carries TRBV6-4 and TRBJ2-7, with TRBD1 identical over 8 bases. CDR1 and CDR2 from the germline V gene are MRHNA and SNTAGT. The CDR3 is 12 residues long. V was clipped by 4 bases and J by 12 bases; unmatched bases: 8. The CDR3 bases are TGTGCCAGCAGTGCCCTGGACAGGGAAAGGTACTTC. Translated, it gives CASSALDRERYF.

The chain carries TRBV19 and TRBJ2-1; 9 nucleotides agree with TRBD2. There are 16 residues in the CDR3. Germline values: CDR1 LNHDA, CDR2 SQIVND (reference sequence). Unmatched junction bases numbered 7, after V lost 3 bases and J lost 4 bases. The CDR3 DNA follows: TGTGCCAGTAGTATCTCTCTAGCGGGACTTTACAATGAGCAGTTCTTC. It codes for CASSISLAGLYNEQFF.

The chain recombines TRBV28 with TRBJ2-7; unclear D gene. Looked up from germline, CDR1 is MDHEN and CDR2 is SYDVKM. The germline V and J ends were trimmed by 4 bases and 3 bases, with 7 bases remaining between them. CDR3 length equals 12 residues. The CDR3 DNA reads TGTGCCAGCAGTTCCTCGGTCTACGAGCAGTACTTC. This codes for CASSSSVYEQYF.

The V and J genes are TRBV10-2 and TRBJ1-2, with D uncertain. V lost 4 bases to trimming and J lost 3 bases, with 9 bases between them. The length of the CDR3 is 13 residues. Germline values: CDR1 WSHSY, CDR2 SAAADI. The CDR3: CASSGRADYGYTF. CDR3 nucleotides: TGCGCCAGCAGTGGGCGCGCGGACTATGGCTACACCTTC.

This sequence joins TRBV19 and TRBJ2-3; the match to TRBD1 covers 9 bases. This CDR3 has 17 amino acids. Germline V gene data show CDR1 as LNHDA and CDR2 as SQIVND (reference sequence). Trimming at V came to 2 bases and at J to 3 bases, leaving 9 bases not matched to a gene. In DNA form, the CDR3 reads TGTGCCAGTAGTATATCAATCCCCGGGACAGGGACAGATACGCAGTATTTT. It is translated as CASSISIPGTGTDTQYF. The full variable domain, with the rest looked up from reference TRBV19 and TRBJ2-3, is DGGITQSPKYLFRKEGQNVTLSCEQNLNHDAMYWYRQDPGQGLRLIYYSQIVNDFQKGDIAEGYSVSREKKESFPLTVTSAQKNPTAFYLCASSISIPGTGTDTQYFGPGTRLTVL.

The chain couples TRBV6-2 or TRBV6-3 to TRBJ2-7, with D uncertain. Trimming pared 3 bases from V and 6 bases from J, leaving 15 bases between. Germline V gives CDR1 MNHEY, CDR2 SVGEGT. This CDR3 spans 14 amino acids. This CDR3 is CASSYRSGGFEQYF. CDR3 nucleotide sequence: TGTGCCAGCAGTTATCGCTCCGGTGGTTTCGAGCAGTACTTC.

The chain combines TRBV5-1 with TRBJ2-2, with TRBD2 matching 12 bases. The CDR3 is 16 residues long. The germline V gene encodes CDR1 SGHRS and CDR2 YFSETQ. With 5 bases clipped from V and 6 bases from J, the junction kept 8 bases outside the gene matches. This CDR3 is CASRLLAGGTAGELFF. CDR3 DNA sequence: TGCGCCAGCAGACTACTAGCGGGAGGTACCGCCGGGGAGCTGTTTTTT.

The DNA for the CDR3 is TGTGCCAGCAGTAGCGGGGGGGTCTGGGAGCAGTTCTTC. It yields the protein CASSSGGVWEQFF. The chain uses TRBV25-1 and TRBJ2-1; 10 nucleotides match TRBD2. Germline V CDR1 and CDR2: MGHDK, SYGVNS. CDR3 length equals 13 residues. The V segment lost 5 bases and the J segment 10 bases; nucleotides outside the gene matches: 5.

The rearrangement uses TRBV4-3 and TRBJ2-2; 10 nucleotides line up with TRBD1. The junction had 13 bases not matched to a gene; V was cut back by 0 bases and J by 3 bases. The CDR3 sequence is 20 residues long. Per the germline V gene, CDR1 is LGHNA and CDR2 is YSLEER. The CDR3 reads CASSQDSISGQGGDTGELFF. The CDR3 DNA reads TGCGCCAGCAGCCAAGATTCCATCTCCGGACAGGGGGGGGACACCGGGGAGCTGTTTTTT.

The chain carries TRBV28 and TRBJ2-1; 9 positions agree with TRBD2. The CDR3 is made up of 16 amino acids. Trimming at V came to 1 base and at J to 7 bases, leaving 8 bases not matched to a gene. Looked up from germline, CDR1 is MDHEN and CDR2 is SYDVKM. The CDR3 is CASSLSTGTSSNEQFF. The CDR3 DNA sequence: TGTGCCAGCAGTTTATCGACCGGGACTAGCAGTAATGAGCAGTTCTTC. The full variable domain, with the rest looked up from reference TRBV28 and TRBJ2-1, is DVKVTQSSRYLVKRTGEKVFLECVQDMDHENMFWYRQDPGLGLRLIYFSYDVKMKEKGDIPEGYSVSREKKERFSLILESASTNQTSMYLCASSLSTGTSSNEQFFGPGTRLTVL.

This clone was observed a single time. The chain employs TRBV10-3 and TRBJ2-1; D is undetermined. This CDR3 region has 12 residues. Trimming pared 4 bases from V and 5 bases from J, leaving 6 bases between. Germline CDR1 reads ENHRY; CDR2 reads SYGVKD. In DNA, the CDR3 is TGTGCCATCAGTGCTACAGACAATGAGCAGTTCTTC. Amino acids: CAISATDNEQFF.

The rearrangement uses TRBV18 and TRBJ1-1, with TRBD1 matching over 8 bases. This CDR3 has 15 residues. V lost 0 bases, J lost 8 bases, and 8 bases stayed unmatched. Looked up from germline, CDR1 is KGHSH and CDR2 is LQKENI. As DNA, the CDR3 is TGTGCCAGCTCACCACCGTTGAGCAGGGGGCAAGAAGCTTTCTTT. Encoded protein: CASSPPLSRGQEAFF.

The V gene is TRBV7-2, the J gene TRBJ2-1; 13 bases align to TRBD2. This CDR3 is built from 14 residues. The germline V gene encodes CDR1 SGHTA and CDR2 FQGNSA. J was trimmed by 10 bases and V by 4 bases; bases with no gene match: 4. In DNA, the CDR3 is TGTGCCAGCAGCTCCGGACTAGCGGGGGCGGAGCAGTTCTTC. The encoded protein is CASSSGLAGAEQFF.